Listed below are T cell receptor beta chains from one sample, sequenced in a study of cytomegalovirus exposure and HLA in healthy donors. Generated by immunoSEQ multiplex PCR, the TCRdb table keeps only in-frame clones and is missing some. The data contain about 220,000 clones, roughly 82% of them singletons. The sequenced sample consisted of PBMCs. Receptor source: a man aged 35 to 55 in good health and CMV-seropositive. The CDR3 runs from the conserved cysteine through the conserved F or W. D genes are given only for firm matches. Part of the rows lack a size; the others show once, few, many or a class for expanded clones.

CAISESKGEVHEQYF,TGTGCCATCAGTGAGTCAAAGGGGGAAGTCCACGAGCAGTACTTC,TRBV10-3,TRBJ2-7,.,.
CASRDSLMNTEAFF,TGTGCCAGCAGGGACAGCCTTATGAACACTGAAGCTTTCTTT,TRBV2,TRBJ1-1,.,.
CASSLAPQGASTDTQYF,TGCGCCAGCAGCTTGGCTCCACAGGGGGCTAGCACAGATACGCAGTATTTT,TRBV5-1,TRBJ2-3,once,TRBD1
CASSQLGGRAGETQYF,TGTGCCAGCAGTCAGCTGGGCGGGAGGGCCGGGGAGACCCAGTACTTC,TRBV6-6,TRBJ2-5,once,TRBD2
CASRDRSNTIYF,TGTGCCAGCCGGGACAGGTCGAACACCATATATTTT,TRBV2,TRBJ1-3,once,TRBD1
CASSLAPTSGSLQETQYF,TGTGCCTCCAGCTTAGCCCCGACTAGCGGATCCCTCCAAGAGACCCAGTACTTC,TRBV11-1,TRBJ2-5,.,TRBD2
CSARLVNEQFF,TGCAGTGCTAGACTAGTTAATGAGCAGTTCTTC,TRBV20-1,TRBJ2-1,.,.
CAISDGTGATLTQHF,TGTGCCATCAGTGATGGGACAGGGGCCACCCTAACCCAGCATTTT,TRBV10-3,TRBJ1-5,.,TRBD1
CASSPKGGSYHNEQFF,TGTGCCAGCAGCCCTAAGGGCGGGAGCTACCACAATGAGCAGTTCTTC,TRBV7-9,TRBJ2-1,.,TRBD2
CASTPTGFGEKLFF,TGTGCCAGCACCCCGACAGGGTTTGGAGAAAAACTGTTTTTT,TRBV11-2,TRBJ1-4,.,TRBD1
CASSLQGESTNEKLFF,TGCGCCAGCAGCCTTCAGGGGGAATCAACTAATGAAAAACTGTTTTTT,TRBV5-1,TRBJ1-4,.,TRBD1
CASSKFFRGSSQETQYF,TGTGCCAGCAGCAAGTTCTTTCGGGGGAGTTCCCAAGAGACCCAGTACTTC,TRBV21-1,TRBJ2-5,.,.
CAISESGTGIATEAFF,TGTGCCATCAGTGAGTCCGGGACAGGGATCGCCACTGAAGCTTTCTTT,TRBV10-3,TRBJ1-1,.,TRBD1
CASSLRLADSNTQYF,TGTGCCAGCAGCTTAAGGCTAGCGGACTCGAATACGCAGTATTTT,TRBV7-3,TRBJ2-3,.,TRBD2
CASSPRGISDTQYF,TGTGCCAGCAGCCCGCGGGGCATCTCAGATACGCAGTATTTT,TRBV7-9,TRBJ2-3,.,.
CASSLGQGGSNQPQHF,TGTGCCAGCAGCTTAGGACAGGGAGGTTCCAATCAGCCCCAGCATTTT,TRBV11-2,TRBJ1-5,.,TRBD1
CASSQRDSTNTGELFF,TGCGCCAGCAGTCAACGGGACAGCACGAACACCGGGGAGCTGTTTTTT,TRBV23-1,TRBJ2-2,.,TRBD1
CASSGTSGRAETQYF,TGTGCCAGCAGCGGGACTAGCGGGAGGGCCGAGACCCAGTACTTC,TRBV25-1,TRBJ2-5,.,TRBD2
CASSGGQGKNTGELFF,TGCGCCAGCAGCGGGGGACAGGGGAAGAACACCGGGGAGCTGTTTTTT,TRBV5-1,TRBJ2-2,.,TRBD1
CASSPGLAAYNEQFF,TGTGCCAGCAGCCCCGGGCTAGCGGCCTACAATGAGCAGTTCTTC,TRBV7-9,TRBJ2-1,.,TRBD2
CASSPSGRAAGELFF,TGTGCCAGCAGCCCTAGCGGGAGGGCCGCCGGGGAGCTGTTTTTT,TRBV28,TRBJ2-2,.,TRBD2
CASSAGLVQETQYF,TGTGCCAGCAGTGCTGGTCTAGTACAAGAGACCCAGTACTTC,TRBV2,TRBJ2-5,.,.
CASSDHRDSSYEQYF,TGCGCCAGCAGTGATCATAGAGACAGCTCCTACGAGCAGTACTTC,TRBV10-2,TRBJ2-7,.,.
CAWSPLGRGPGMNTEAFF,TGTGCCTGGAGTCCCCTCGGCAGGGGGCCGGGGATGAACACTGAAGCTTTCTTT,TRBV30,TRBJ1-1,.,TRBD1
CASSDAGVEDTQYF,TGCGCCAGCAGTGATGCGGGAGTAGAAGATACGCAGTATTTT,TRBV10-1,TRBJ2-3,few,TRBD2
CASSPGTGKNTEAFF,TGTGCCAGCTCACCCGGGACAGGGAAGAACACTGAAGCTTTCTTT,TRBV18,TRBJ1-1,.,TRBD1
CASSLWTVPYEQYF,TGTGCCAGCAGCCTGTGGACAGTGCCCTACGAGCAGTACTTC,TRBV7-9,TRBJ2-7,.,.
CASSSGGTDGGGEAFF,TGTGCCAGCAGTTCCGGGGGGACCGACGGAGGGGGTGAAGCTTTCTTT,TRBV6-5,TRBJ1-1,.,.
CASSEYNQPQHF,TGTGCCAGCAGTGAGTACAATCAGCCCCAGCATTTT,TRBV6-1,TRBJ1-5,.,.
CASSLGRTGWTEAFF,TGTGCCAGCAGCTTAGGGAGGACAGGGTGGACTGAAGCTTTCTTT,TRBV7-9,TRBJ1-1,.,TRBD1
CASSEGTGGNYGYTF,TGTGCCAGCAGTGAAGGAACAGGGGGCAACTATGGCTACACCTTC,TRBV6-1,TRBJ1-2,.,TRBD1
CASSAGTERYYEQYF,TGTGCCAGCAGCGCCGGGACAGAAAGGTACTACGAGCAGTACTTC,TRBV9,TRBJ2-7,.,TRBD1
CASRRTSGSTGELFF,TGTGCCAGCAGGAGGACTAGCGGGAGCACCGGGGAGCTGTTTTTT,TRBV2,TRBJ2-2,.,TRBD2
CASTPGLTNTGELFF,TGTGCCAGCACCCCGGGACTAACAAACACCGGGGAGCTGTTTTTT,TRBV18,TRBJ2-2,.,TRBD2
CASSLGRGADSYNEQFF,TGTGCCAGCAGCTTGGGGAGGGGCGCGGACTCCTACAATGAGCAGTTCTTC,TRBV5-4,TRBJ2-1,.,.
CASSMTAMNTEAFF,TGTGCCAGCAGTATGACAGCAATGAACACTGAAGCTTTCTTT,TRBV2,TRBJ1-1,.,.
CASSQDVGRKTEAFF,TGTGCCAGCAGCCAAGATGTGGGGCGGAAGACTGAAGCTTTCTTT,TRBV5-4,TRBJ1-1,.,.
CASSTRDRGRKTQYF,TGTGCCAGTAGTACCCGGGACAGGGGGCGAAAGACCCAGTACTTC,TRBV19,TRBJ2-5,.,TRBD1
CASSSTGQAYGYTF,TGTGCCAGCAGTTCAACGGGACAGGCCTATGGCTACACCTTC,TRBV6-6,TRBJ1-2,.,TRBD1
CASSPSWGSGANTGELFF,TGTGCCAGCAGCCCCTCCTGGGGTAGCGGGGCGAACACCGGGGAGCTGTTTTTT,TRBV13,TRBJ2-2,.,TRBD2
CASSLAGLMNTEAFF,TGTGCCAGCAGCTTGGCAGGGTTGATGAACACTGAAGCTTTCTTT,TRBV5-4,TRBJ1-1,once,.
CASSYNRGAGGYTF,TGTGCCAGCAGTTACAACAGGGGGGCGGGTGGCTACACCTTC,TRBV6-5,TRBJ1-2,.,TRBD1
CASSLGNLGWNEQFF,TGTGCCAGCAGCTTAGGAAACCTAGGATGGAATGAGCAGTTCTTC,TRBV7-9,TRBJ2-1,.,.
CASRILATTGELFF,TGTGCCAGCCGGATCCTAGCGACCACCGGGGAGCTGTTTTTT,TRBV6-1,TRBJ2-2,few,.
CSALLHQETQYF,TGCAGCGCCCTCCTCCACCAAGAGACCCAGTACTTC,TRBV29-1,TRBJ2-5,.,.
CASGPGQVNYNEQFF,TGTGCTAGTGGACCGGGACAGGTAAACTACAATGAGCAGTTCTTC,TRBV12-5,TRBJ2-1,.,TRBD1
CASSGRTGSVNTEAFF,TGTGCCAGCAGTGGACGGACAGGCTCGGTGAACACTGAAGCTTTCTTT,TRBV2,TRBJ1-1,once,TRBD1
CSVEAPLHPNEAFF,TGCAGCGTTGAAGCCCCACTTCATCCGAATGAAGCTTTCTTT,TRBV29-1,TRBJ1-1,.,.
CASSVASGAGGTGELFF,TGTGCCAGCAGCGTAGCCTCTGGGGCGGGAGGTACCGGGGAGCTGTTTTTT,TRBV9,TRBJ2-2,.,TRBD2
CASSELDRARGTQYF,TGCGCCAGCAGTGAGTTAGACAGGGCAAGGGGTACGCAGTATTTT,TRBV10-2,TRBJ2-3,.,TRBD1
CASRGWDRTNYGYTF,TGTGCCAGCAGGGGATGGGACAGGACTAACTATGGCTACACCTTC,TRBV6-1,TRBJ1-2,.,TRBD1
CAWSLGLVDEQFF,TGTGCCTGGAGTTTGGGACTAGTTGATGAGCAGTTCTTC,TRBV30,TRBJ2-1,few,TRBD2
CASSLGGEDNEQFF,TGCGCCAGCAGCTTGGGAGGGGAGGACAATGAGCAGTTCTTC,TRBV5-1,TRBJ2-1,.,.
CAISDPSGSTDTQYF,TGTGCCATCAGTGACCCTAGCGGGAGCACAGATACGCAGTATTTT,TRBV10-3,TRBJ2-3,once,TRBD2
CASSLTGRLSYEQYF,TGCGCCAGCAGCCTGACAGGGAGACTCTCCTACGAGCAGTACTTC,TRBV5-1,TRBJ2-7,.,TRBD1
CASSTHLNTEAFF,TGTGCCAGTAGCACGCATCTGAACACTGAAGCTTTCTTT,TRBV28,TRBJ1-1,.,.